Detailed here is one T cell receptor beta chain. Its cognate antigen is unknown. This record belongs to a study of siplizumab effects on memory and regulatory T cells. General observations from the study: Mapping to unstimulated subsets was achieved for only a minor fraction of alloreactive clones. Left unconfirmed was the suppressive function of proliferating Tregs from siplizumab cultures. Naive T cells were seemingly more diverse than memory cells, and major contributions to the alloresponse seemed to be made by them.

The repertoire was sequenced with immunoSEQ multiplex PCR; TCRdb's copy has only in-frame clones and lacks some. In the table there are several hundred clones, 65% to 75% of which are singletons. The mixed lymphocyte reaction cells underwent coculture at 37°C for over 5 days. The CDR3 contains 15 residues. The sample comprised CFSE-low (dividing) CD8+ T cells sorted from an allogeneic mixed lymphocyte reaction. This TCR was sampled from a human donor in good health; the cells came from an allogeneic mixed lymphocyte reaction. Some clones in this sample may be carry-over from other donors' samples. This chain links TRBV21-1 with TRBJ2-5; the table's D call, TRBD2, has no DNA check behind it. TRBV21-1 is a known pseudogene. CDR3 residues: CASRGLAGGPKTQYF. The CDR3 coding sequence is TGTGCCAGCAGGGGACTAGCGGGAGGGCCGAAGACCCAGTACTTC.